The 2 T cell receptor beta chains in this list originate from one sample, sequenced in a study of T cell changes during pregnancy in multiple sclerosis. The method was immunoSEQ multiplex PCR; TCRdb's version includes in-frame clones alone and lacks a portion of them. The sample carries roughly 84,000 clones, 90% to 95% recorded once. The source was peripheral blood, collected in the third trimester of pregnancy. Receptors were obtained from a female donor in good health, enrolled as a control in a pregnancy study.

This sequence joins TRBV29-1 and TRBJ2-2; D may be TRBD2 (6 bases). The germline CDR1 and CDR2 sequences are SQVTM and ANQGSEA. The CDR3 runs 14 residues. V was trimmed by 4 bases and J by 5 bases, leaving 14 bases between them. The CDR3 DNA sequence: TGCAGCGTTGGATCGGGAGTTGGTACCGGGGAGCTGTTTTTT. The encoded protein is CSVGSGVGTGELFF.

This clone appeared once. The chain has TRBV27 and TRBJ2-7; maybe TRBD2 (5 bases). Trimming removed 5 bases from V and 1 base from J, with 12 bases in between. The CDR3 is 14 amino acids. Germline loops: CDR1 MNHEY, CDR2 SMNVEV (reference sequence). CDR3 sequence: CASSIGLTSYEQYF. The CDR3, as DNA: TGTGCCAGCAGTATTGGACTTACATCCTACGAGCAGTACTTC.